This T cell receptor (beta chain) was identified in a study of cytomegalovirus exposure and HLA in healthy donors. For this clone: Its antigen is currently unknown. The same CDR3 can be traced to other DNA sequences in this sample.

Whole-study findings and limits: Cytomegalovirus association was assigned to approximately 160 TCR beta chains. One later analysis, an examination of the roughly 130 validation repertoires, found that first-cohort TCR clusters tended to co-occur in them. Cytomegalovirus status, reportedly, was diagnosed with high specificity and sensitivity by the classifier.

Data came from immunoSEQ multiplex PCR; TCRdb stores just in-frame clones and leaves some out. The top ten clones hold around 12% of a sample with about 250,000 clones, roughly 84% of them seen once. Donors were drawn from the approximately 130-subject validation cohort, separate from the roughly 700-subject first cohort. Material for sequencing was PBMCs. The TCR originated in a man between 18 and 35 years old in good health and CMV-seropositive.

CDR3 nucleotides: TGTGCCAGCAGCCTGGGACAGAGCTACGAGCAGTACTTC. It translates to CASSLGQSYEQYF. This chain joins TRBV5-6 and TRBJ2-7; 7 nucleotides align to TRBD1. CDR1 is SGHDT, CDR2 YYEEEE, per germline. Trimming removed 4 bases from V and 3 bases from J; junction bases left unmatched: 4. This CDR3 comprises 13 residues.